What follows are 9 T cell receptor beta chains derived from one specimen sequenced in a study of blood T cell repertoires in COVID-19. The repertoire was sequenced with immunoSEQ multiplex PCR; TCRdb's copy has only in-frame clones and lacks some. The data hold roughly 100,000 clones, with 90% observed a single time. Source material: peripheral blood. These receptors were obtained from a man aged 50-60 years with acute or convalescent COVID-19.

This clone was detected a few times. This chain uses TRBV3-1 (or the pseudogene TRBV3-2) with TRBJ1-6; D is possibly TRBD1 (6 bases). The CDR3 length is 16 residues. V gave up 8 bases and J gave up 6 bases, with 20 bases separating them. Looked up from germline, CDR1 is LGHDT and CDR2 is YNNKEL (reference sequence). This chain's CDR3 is CASGPWTAEPNSPLHF. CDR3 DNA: TGTGCCAGCGGACCATGGACAGCGGAACCTAATTCACCCCTCCACTTT.

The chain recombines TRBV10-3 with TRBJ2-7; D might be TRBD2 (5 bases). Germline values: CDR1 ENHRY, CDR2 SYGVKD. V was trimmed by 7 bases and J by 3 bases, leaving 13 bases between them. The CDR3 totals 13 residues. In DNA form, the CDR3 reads TGTGCCATCATGGCCGCCGGAGGCTACGAGCAGTACTTC. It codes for CAIMAAGGYEQYF.

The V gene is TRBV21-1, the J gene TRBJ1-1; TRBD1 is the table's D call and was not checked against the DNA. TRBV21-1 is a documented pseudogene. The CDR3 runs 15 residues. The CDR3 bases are TGTGCCAGCAGTCAAGGGTGGACAGGGTGGACTGAAGCTTTCTTT. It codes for CASSQGWTGWTEAFF.

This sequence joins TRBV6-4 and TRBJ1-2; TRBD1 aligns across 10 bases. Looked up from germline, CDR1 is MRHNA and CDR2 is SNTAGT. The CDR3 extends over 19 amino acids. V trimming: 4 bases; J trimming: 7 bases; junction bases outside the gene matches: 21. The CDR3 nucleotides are TGTGCCAGCAGTGTAAAGGGACAGGGGCTTGGAGAATTCAGCCGTGGCTACACCTTC. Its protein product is CASSVKGQGLGEFSRGYTF.

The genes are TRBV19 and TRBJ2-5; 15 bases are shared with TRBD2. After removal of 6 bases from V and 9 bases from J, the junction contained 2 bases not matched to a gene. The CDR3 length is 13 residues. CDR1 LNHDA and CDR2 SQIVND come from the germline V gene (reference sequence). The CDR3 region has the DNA TGTGCCAGTAGCGGACTAGCGGGGGGGGCCCAGTACTTC. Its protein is CASSGLAGGAQYF. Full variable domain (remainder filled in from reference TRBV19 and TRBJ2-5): DGGITQSPKYLFRKEGQNVTLSCEQNLNHDAMYWYRQDPGQGLRLIYYSQIVNDFQKGDIAEGYSVSREKKESFPLTVTSAQKNPTAFYLCASSGLAGGAQYFGPGTRLLVL.

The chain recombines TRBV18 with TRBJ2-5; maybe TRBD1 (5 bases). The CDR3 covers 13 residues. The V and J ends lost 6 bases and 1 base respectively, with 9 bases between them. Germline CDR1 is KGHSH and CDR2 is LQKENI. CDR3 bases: TGTGCCAGCTCTGGCAGGGCCCAAGAGACCCAGTACTTC. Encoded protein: CASSGRAQETQYF.

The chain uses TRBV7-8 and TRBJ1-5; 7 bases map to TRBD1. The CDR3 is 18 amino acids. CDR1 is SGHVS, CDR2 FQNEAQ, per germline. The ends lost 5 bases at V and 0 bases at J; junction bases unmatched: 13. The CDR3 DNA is TGTGCCAGCAGCCCAGGAGTAAGGACAGGAGTTAGCAATCAGCCCCAGCATTTT. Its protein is CASSPGVRTGVSNQPQHF.

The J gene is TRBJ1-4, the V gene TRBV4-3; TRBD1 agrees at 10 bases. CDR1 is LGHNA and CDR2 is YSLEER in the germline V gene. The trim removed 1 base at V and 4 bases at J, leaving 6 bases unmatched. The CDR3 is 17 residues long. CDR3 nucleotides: TGCGCCAGCAGCCAAGGACAGGGGGCAAGGGTTAATGAAAAACTGTTTTTT. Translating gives CASSQGQGARVNEKLFF.

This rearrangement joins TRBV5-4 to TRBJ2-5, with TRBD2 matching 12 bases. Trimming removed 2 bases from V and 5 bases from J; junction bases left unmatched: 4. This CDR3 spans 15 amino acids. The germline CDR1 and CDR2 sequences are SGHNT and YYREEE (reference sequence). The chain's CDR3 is CASSFLAGGGETQYF. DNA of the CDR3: TGTGCCAGCAGCTTCCTAGCGGGAGGGGGGGAGACCCAGTACTTC.